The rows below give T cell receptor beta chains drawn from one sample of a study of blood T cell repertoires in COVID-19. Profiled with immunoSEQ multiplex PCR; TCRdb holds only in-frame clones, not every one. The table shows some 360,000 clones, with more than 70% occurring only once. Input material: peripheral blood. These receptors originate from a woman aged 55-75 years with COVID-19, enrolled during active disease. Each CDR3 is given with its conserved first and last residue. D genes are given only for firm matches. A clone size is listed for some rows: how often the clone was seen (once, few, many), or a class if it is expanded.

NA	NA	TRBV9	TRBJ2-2	CASSRRQLANTGELFF	TGTGCCAGCAGCAGAAGACAGCTCGCGAACACCGGGGAGCTGTTTTTT
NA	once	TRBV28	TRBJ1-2	CASRRGSSYGYTF	TGTGCCAGCAGGAGAGGGTCTTCCTATGGCTACACCTTC
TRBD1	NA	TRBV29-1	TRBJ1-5	CSVLDRAGQPQHF	TGCAGCGTACTGGACAGGGCCGGTCAGCCCCAGCATTTT
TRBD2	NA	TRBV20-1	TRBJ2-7	CSASLTSGGLPLLEQYF	TGCAGTGCTAGTTTGACTAGCGGGGGCCTTCCTCTACTGGAGCAGTACTTC
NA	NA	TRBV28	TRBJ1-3	CASSSQVGSSGNTIYF	TGTGCCAGCAGTTCCCAGGTGGGGAGCTCTGGAAACACCATATATTTT
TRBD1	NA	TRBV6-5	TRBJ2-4	CASKAGTGFGNIQYF	TGTGCCAGCAAGGCCGGGACAGGGTTCGGAAACATTCAGTACTTC
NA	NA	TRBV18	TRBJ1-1	CASSPLDIITEAFF	TGTGCCAGCTCACCACTGGACATAATCACTGAAGCTTTCTTT
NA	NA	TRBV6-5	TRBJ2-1	CASSYSKGGSYNEQFF	TGTGCCAGCAGTTACTCGAAAGGCGGCTCCTACAATGAGCAGTTCTTC
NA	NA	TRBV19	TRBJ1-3	CASDVEGSGNTIYF	TGTGCCAGTGACGTTGAGGGCTCTGGAAACACCATATATTTT
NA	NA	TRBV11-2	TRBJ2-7	CASSRPSSYEQYF	TGTGCCAGCAGCCGCCCTAGCTCCTACGAGCAGTACTTC
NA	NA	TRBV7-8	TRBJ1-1	CASSLSWGSLGITEAFF	TGTGCCAGCAGCTTAAGTTGGGGCAGTCTAGGGATCACTGAAGCTTTCTTT
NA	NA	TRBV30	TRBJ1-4	CAWGGSGDEKLFF	TGTGCCTGGGGGGGCTCAGGGGATGAAAAACTGTTTTTT
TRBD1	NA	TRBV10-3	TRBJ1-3	CAISKQGENAGNTIYF	TGTGCCATCAGCAAACAGGGGGAAAATGCTGGAAACACCATATATTTT
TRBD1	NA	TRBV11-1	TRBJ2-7	CASSQPDRGHYEQYF	TGTGCCAGCAGCCAGCCGGACAGGGGGCACTACGAGCAGTACTTC
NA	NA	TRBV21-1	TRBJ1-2	CASSKADRFYGYTF	TGTGCCAGCAGCAAAGCCGACAGATTCTATGGCTACACCTTC
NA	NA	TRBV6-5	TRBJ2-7	CASILQQTIYEQYF	TGTGCCAGTATTTTGCAACAGACTATCTACGAGCAGTACTTC
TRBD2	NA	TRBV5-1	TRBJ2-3	CASSPLAGGSTDTQYF	TGCGCCAGCAGCCCATTAGCGGGGGGTAGCACAGATACGCAGTATTTT
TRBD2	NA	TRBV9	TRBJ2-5	CASSVVAGGLETQYF	TGTGCCAGCAGCGTAGTGGCGGGGGGGCTAGAGACCCAGTACTTC
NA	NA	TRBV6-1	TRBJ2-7	CASSEERGGAYEQYF	TGTGCCAGCAGTGAAGAACGGGGTGGGGCCTACGAGCAGTACTTC
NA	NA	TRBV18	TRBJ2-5	CASSPTPVQRQETQYF	TGTGCCAGCTCACCAACCCCCGTCCAGCGCCAAGAGACCCAGTACTTC
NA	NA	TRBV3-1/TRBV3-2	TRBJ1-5	CASSQSTGPNQPQHF	TGTGCCAGCAGCCAATCTACAGGGCCCAATCAGCCCCAGCATTTT
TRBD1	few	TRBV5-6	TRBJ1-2	CASSRRTEDRVYGYTF	TGTGCCAGCAGCCGAAGGACTGAGGACAGGGTTTATGGCTACACCTTC
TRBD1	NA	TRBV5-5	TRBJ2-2	CASSPTPGQGPTGELFF	TGTGCCAGCAGCCCCACCCCGGGACAGGGGCCTACTGGGGAGCTGTTTTTT
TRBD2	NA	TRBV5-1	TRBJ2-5	CASSEPGLRETQYF	TGCGCCAGCAGCGAACCGGGACTAAGGGAGACCCAGTACTTC
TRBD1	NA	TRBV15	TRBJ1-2	CATSRGGTGKGYTF	TGTGCCACCAGCAGAGGAGGGACAGGGAAAGGCTACACCTTC